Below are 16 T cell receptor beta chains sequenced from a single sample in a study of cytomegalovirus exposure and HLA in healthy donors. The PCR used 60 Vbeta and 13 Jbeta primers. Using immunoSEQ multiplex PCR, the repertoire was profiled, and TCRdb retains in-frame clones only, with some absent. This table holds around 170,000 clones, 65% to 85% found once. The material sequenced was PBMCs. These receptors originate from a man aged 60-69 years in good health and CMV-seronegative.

In DNA, the CDR3 is TGTGCCAGTAGGACGACAGGGCACACTGAAGCTTTCTTT. Translating it yields CASRTTGHTEAFF. The J gene is TRBJ1-1, the V gene TRBV19; the match to TRBD1 covers 7 bases. Germline CDR1 and CDR2: LNHDA and SQIVND (reference sequence). The V and J ends lost 6 bases and 3 bases, in that order; junction bases with no gene match: 4. The CDR3 length is 13 residues.

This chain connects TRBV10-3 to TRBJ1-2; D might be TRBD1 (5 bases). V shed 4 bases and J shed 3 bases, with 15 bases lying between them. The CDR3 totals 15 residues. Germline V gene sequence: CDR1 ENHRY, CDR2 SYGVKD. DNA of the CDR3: TGTGCCATCAGTGTATCAACAGGACCAGACTATGGCTACACCTTC. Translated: CAISVSTGPDYGYTF.

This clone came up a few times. In nucleotides, the CDR3 is TGTGCCATCAGTCCCGGGACAGGGCCCTACGAGCAGTACTTC. The encoded protein is CAISPGTGPYEQYF. The J gene is TRBJ2-7, the V gene TRBV10-3; 9 bases are shared with TRBD1. The CDR3 runs to 14 residues. Trimming took 5 bases from V and 2 from J; bases not matched to a gene: 4. Germline CDR1 is ENHRY and CDR2 is SYGVKD.

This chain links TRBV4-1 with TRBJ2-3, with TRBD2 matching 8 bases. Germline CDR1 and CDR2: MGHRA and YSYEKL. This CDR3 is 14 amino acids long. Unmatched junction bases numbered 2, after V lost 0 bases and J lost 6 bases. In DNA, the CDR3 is TGCGCCAGCAGCCAAGATCGGGGGGGGGATACGCAGTATTTT. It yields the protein CASSQDRGGDTQYF.

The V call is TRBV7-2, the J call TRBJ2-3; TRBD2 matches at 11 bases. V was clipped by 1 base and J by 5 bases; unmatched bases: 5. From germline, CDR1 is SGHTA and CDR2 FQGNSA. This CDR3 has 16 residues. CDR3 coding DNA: TGTGCCAGCAGCTTAGATGGGACTAGCGGTCGAGATACGCAGTATTTT. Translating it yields CASSLDGTSGRDTQYF.

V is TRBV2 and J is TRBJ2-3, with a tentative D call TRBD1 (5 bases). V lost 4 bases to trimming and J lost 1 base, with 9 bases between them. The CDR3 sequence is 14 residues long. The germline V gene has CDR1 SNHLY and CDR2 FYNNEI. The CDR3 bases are TGTGCCAGCAGTGCTGAGACAGGCACAGATACGCAGTATTTT. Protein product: CASSAETGTDTQYF.

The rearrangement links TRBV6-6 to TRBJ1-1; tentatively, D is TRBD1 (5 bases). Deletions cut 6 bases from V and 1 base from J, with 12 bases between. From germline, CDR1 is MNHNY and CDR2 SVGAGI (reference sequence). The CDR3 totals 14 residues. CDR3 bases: TGTGCCAGCAGGCCTCCAGGGCAGAACACTGAAGCTTTCTTT. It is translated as CASRPPGQNTEAFF.

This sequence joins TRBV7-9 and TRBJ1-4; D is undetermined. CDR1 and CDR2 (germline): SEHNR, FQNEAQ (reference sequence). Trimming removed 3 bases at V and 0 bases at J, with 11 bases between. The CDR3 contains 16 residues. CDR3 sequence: CASSLAEVATNEKLFF. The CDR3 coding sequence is TGTGCCAGCAGCTTGGCTGAGGTTGCAACTAATGAAAAACTGTTTTTT. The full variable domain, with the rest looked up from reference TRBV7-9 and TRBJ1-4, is DTGVSQNPRHKITKRGQNVTFRCDPISEHNRLYWYRQTLGQGPEFLTYFQNEAQLEKSRLLSDRFSAERPKGSFSTLEIQRTEQGDSAMYLCASSLAEVATNEKLFFGSGTQLSVL.

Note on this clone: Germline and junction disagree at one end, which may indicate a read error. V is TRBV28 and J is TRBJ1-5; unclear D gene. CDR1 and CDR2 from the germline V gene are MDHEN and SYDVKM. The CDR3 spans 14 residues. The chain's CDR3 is CASNHGDSNQPQNF. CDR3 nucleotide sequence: TGTGCCAGCAATCATGGAGATAGCAATCAGCCCCAGAATTTT.

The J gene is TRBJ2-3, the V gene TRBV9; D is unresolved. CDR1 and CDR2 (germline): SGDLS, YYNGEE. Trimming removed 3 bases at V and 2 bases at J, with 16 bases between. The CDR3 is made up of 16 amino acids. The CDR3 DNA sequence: TGTGCCAGCAGCGCCCGAACTCTTTCCCCCACAGATACGCAGTATTTT. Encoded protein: CASSARTLSPTDTQYF.

The CDR3 loop is CASSPTGSSYNSPLHF. For the CDR3, the DNA is TGTGCCAGCAGCCCGACAGGGAGCTCCTATAATTCACCCCTCCACTTT. The V call is TRBV9, the J call TRBJ1-6; TRBD1 aligns across 7 bases. The V gene end was trimmed by 4 bases and the J gene end by 0 bases; junction bases not matched to a gene: 4. The CDR3 loop spans 16 amino acids. Germline V gives CDR1 SGDLS, CDR2 YYNGEE. Full variable domain (outside the CDR3, taken from reference TRBV9 and TRBJ1-6): DSGVTQTPKHLITATGQRVTLRCSPRSGDLSVYWYQQSLDQGLQFLIQYYNGEERAKGNILERFSAQQFPDLHSELNLSSLELGDSALYFCASSPTGSSYNSPLHFGNGTRLTVT.

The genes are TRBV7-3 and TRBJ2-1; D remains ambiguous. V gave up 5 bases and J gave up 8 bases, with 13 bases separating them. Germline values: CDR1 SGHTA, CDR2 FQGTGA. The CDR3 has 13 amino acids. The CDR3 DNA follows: TGTGCCAGCAGCGCCTCTCTCGGGTATGAGCAGTTCTTC. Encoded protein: CASSASLGYEQFF.

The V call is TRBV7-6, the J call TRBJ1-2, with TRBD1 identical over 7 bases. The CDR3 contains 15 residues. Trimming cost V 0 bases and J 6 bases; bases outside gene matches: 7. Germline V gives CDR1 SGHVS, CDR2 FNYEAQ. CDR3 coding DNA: TGTGCCAGCAGCTTAGCCACAGGGGCAGGGGATGGCTACACCTTC. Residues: CASSLATGAGDGYTF.

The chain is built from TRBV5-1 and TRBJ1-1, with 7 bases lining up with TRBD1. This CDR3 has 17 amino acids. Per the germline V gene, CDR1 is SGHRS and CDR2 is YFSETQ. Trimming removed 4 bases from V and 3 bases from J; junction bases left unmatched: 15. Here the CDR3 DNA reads TGCGCCAGCAGCCGACTCGGAGGGGGCGCCGGCGACACTGAAGCTTTCTTT. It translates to CASSRLGGGAGDTEAFF. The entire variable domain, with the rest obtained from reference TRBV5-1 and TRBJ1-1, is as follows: KAGVTQTPRYLIKTRGQQVTLSCSPISGHRSVSWYQQTPGQGLQFLFEYFSETQRNKGNFPGRFSGRQFSNSRSEMNVSTLELGDSALYLCASSRLGGGAGDTEAFFGQGTRLTVV.

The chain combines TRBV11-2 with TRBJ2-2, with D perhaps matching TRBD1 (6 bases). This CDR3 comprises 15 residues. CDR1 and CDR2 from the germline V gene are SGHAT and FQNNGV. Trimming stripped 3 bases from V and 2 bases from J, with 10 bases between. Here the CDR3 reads CASSLGHLNTGELFF. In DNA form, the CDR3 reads TGTGCCAGCAGCTTGGGACACTTAAACACCGGGGAGCTGTTTTTT. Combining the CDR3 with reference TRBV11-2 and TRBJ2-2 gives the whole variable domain EAGVAQSPRYKIIEKRQSVAFWCNPISGHATLYWYQQILGQGPKLLIQFQNNGVVDDSQLPKDRFSAERLKGVDSTLKIQPAKLEDSAVYLCASSLGHLNTGELFFGEGSRLTVL.

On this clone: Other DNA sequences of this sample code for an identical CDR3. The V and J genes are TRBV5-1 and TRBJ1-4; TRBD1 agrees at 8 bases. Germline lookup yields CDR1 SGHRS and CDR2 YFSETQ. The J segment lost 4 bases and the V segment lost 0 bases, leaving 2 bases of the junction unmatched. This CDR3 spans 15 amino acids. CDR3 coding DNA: TGCGCCAGCAGCTTGGACAGGGGGGATAATGAAAAACTGTTTTTT. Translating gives CASSLDRGDNEKLFF. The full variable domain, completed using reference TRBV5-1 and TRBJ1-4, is KAGVTQTPRYLIKTRGQQVTLSCSPISGHRSVSWYQQTPGQGLQFLFEYFSETQRNKGNFPGRFSGRQFSNSRSEMNVSTLELGDSALYLCASSLDRGDNEKLFFGSGTQLSVL.